These 24 T cell receptor beta chains came from one sample sequenced in a study of long-term antiretroviral therapy in people with HIV (dated by TCRdb to the early 2020s). The immunoSEQ hsTCRB v3.0 assay was used at survey level resolution to sequence the TRB variable region. TCRdb's version of the immuneACCESS table is confined to in-frame rearrangements and falls short of the full clone set. An unresolved V gene accounts for under half of the shortfall where checked; the remainder is of unknown origin. Within this sample are some 43,000 clones, with 86% of them counted one time only. Around 5.4% of the sample comes from the top ten. The input for sequencing was unsorted PBMCs, taken 0.1 years before starting antiretroviral therapy. These receptors all come from a woman aged 45-65 years with HIV.

The chain employs TRBV7-2 and TRBJ1-1; D gene ambiguous. Germline V gene sequence: CDR1 SGHTA, CDR2 FQGNSA. V was trimmed by 8 bases and J by 0 bases, leaving 7 bases between them. The CDR3 totals 12 residues. CDR3 residues: CASGRVNTEAFF. The DNA of the CDR3 is TGTGCCAGCGGAAGGGTGAACACTGAAGCTTTCTTT.

The rearrangement joins TRBV6-6 to TRBJ1-1; D remains ambiguous. The V gene's germline CDR1 is MNHNY and CDR2 SVGAGI (reference sequence). Trimming stripped 5 bases from V and 2 bases from J, with 12 bases between. The CDR3 loop spans 14 amino acids. The CDR3 DNA is TGTGCCAGCAGTCCTTTCGGACCCAACACTGAAGCTTTCTTT. Translation: CASSPFGPNTEAFF.

This chain uses TRBV7-9 with TRBJ2-7; perhaps D is TRBD1 or TRBD2 (7 bases each). The CDR3 extends over 14 amino acids. Trimming shortened V by 5 bases and J by 4 bases, and 15 bases separated the two germline ends. Germline CDR1 SEHNR, CDR2 FQNEAQ (reference sequence). In DNA form, the CDR3 reads TGTGCCAGCAGCCCTGGGAGGGGGCCATACGAGCAGTACTTC. Translating it yields CASSPGRGPYEQYF.

The rearrangement uses TRBV25-1 and TRBJ2-2; TRBD1 aligns across 8 bases. The CDR3 has 15 residues. Germline loops: CDR1 MGHDK, CDR2 SYGVNS. V lost 6 bases, J lost 3 bases, and 6 bases stayed unmatched. This CDR3 reads CASSDVTGDTGELFF. CDR3 sequence (DNA): TGTGCCAGCAGCGATGTGACAGGGGACACCGGGGAGCTGTTTTTT.

Comments on this clone: Other DNA sequences in this specimen translate into the identical CDR3. The chain employs TRBV7-2 and TRBJ2-7; TRBD2 aligns across 7 bases. The germline CDR1 and CDR2 sequences are SGHTA and FQGNSA. After removal of 2 bases from V and 4 bases from J, the junction contained 11 bases not matched to a gene. The length of the CDR3 is 16 residues. The CDR3 region is CASSLSGGGPLYEQYF. The CDR3 DNA follows: TGTGCCAGCAGCTTATCAGGCGGGGGACCCCTTTACGAGCAGTACTTC.

The gene calls are TRBV11-2 and TRBJ1-6, with D uncertain. Germline V lookup: CDR1 SGHAT, CDR2 FQNNGV. The CDR3 loop spans 16 amino acids. V was cut by 5 bases and J by 0 bases, with 11 bases left in between. CDR3 in amino acids: CASSHKGSSYNSPLHF. The CDR3 DNA reads as TGTGCCAGCAGCCATAAAGGGAGCTCCTATAATTCACCCCTCCACTTT.

The chain is built from TRBV5-8 and TRBJ1-2; 7 nucleotides agree with TRBD1. Per germline, CDR1 SGHTS and CDR2 YDEGEE. With 2 bases clipped from V and 2 bases from J, the junction kept 9 bases outside the gene matches. The CDR3 totals 16 residues. The CDR3 here is CASSLEEGAENYGYTF. The CDR3 DNA reads TGTGCCAGCAGCTTAGAAGAGGGGGCGGAAAACTATGGCTACACCTTC.

The chain is built from TRBV7-3 and TRBJ1-2; D may be TRBD1 (5 bases). The CDR3 is 16 amino acids. Germline CDR1 and CDR2: SGHTA and FQGTGA. V lost 4 bases and J lost 2, with 17 bases in between. The CDR3 region is CASSSPPGPSNYGYTF. The DNA of the CDR3 is TGTGCCAGCAGCTCACCGCCGGGACCCTCAAACTATGGCTACACCTTC. Full variable domain (rest looked up from reference TRBV7-3 and TRBJ1-2): GAGVSQTPSNKVTEKGKYVELRCDPISGHTALYWYRQSLGQGPEFLIYFQGTGAADDSGLPNDRFFAVRPEGSVSTLKIQRTERGDSAVYLCASSSPPGPSNYGYTFGSGTRLTVV.

The chain combines TRBV7-9 with TRBJ2-2; 8 positions agree with TRBD1. The CDR3 is 15 amino acids. The V gene's germline CDR1 is SEHNR and CDR2 FQNEAQ (reference sequence). J gave up 3 bases and V 5 bases, and 5 bases lay outside the gene matches. CDR3 sequence reads: CASSATGAHTGELFF. CDR3 bases: TGTGCCAGCAGCGCGACAGGGGCCCACACCGGGGAGCTGTTTTTT.

This sequence joins TRBV19 and TRBJ1-5; 10 bases are shared with TRBD1. This CDR3 spans 15 amino acids. Germline values: CDR1 LNHDA, CDR2 SQIVND (reference sequence). The J segment lost 2 bases and the V segment lost 7 bases, leaving 5 bases of the junction unmatched. The CDR3 spells CASTTGTGGNQPQHF. The CDR3, as DNA: TGTGCCAGTACCACCGGGACAGGGGGCAATCAGCCCCAGCATTTT.

The V call is TRBV7-2, the J call TRBJ1-2; D is uncertain. V was pared by 5 bases and J by 12 bases, with 13 bases between. Germline V gene data show CDR1 as SGHTA and CDR2 as FQGNSA. The CDR3 has 11 amino acids. The CDR3 protein is CASSPDLHHTF. The CDR3 DNA reads TGTGCCAGCAGCCCAGACCTACATCACACCTTC.

The chain is built from TRBV9 and TRBJ1-4; no definite D call. Per germline, CDR1 SGDLS and CDR2 YYNGEE. This CDR3 contains 14 residues. The V end lost 4 bases, the J end lost 7 bases, and 14 bases lay between the germline ends. CDR3 region: CASSQWPEGEKLFF. The CDR3 bases are TGTGCCAGCAGCCAATGGCCGGAGGGTGAAAAACTGTTTTTT.

This chain links TRBV7-2 with TRBJ1-2; TRBD1 matches 9 bases. After removal of 1 base from V and 3 bases from J, the junction contained 0 bases not matched to a gene. Germline CDR1 SGHTA, CDR2 FQGNSA. This CDR3 has 14 residues. The CDR3 region is CASSLGTGDYGYTF. CDR3 nucleotide sequence: TGTGCCAGCAGCTTAGGGACAGGGGACTATGGCTACACCTTC.

This clone occurred once. This chain uses TRBV9 with TRBJ2-5, with D unresolved. V lost 1 base, J lost 2 bases, and 9 bases lay in between. CDR1 and CDR2 (germline): SGDLS, YYNGEE. The CDR3 has 14 residues. DNA of the CDR3: TGTGCCAGCAGCGTACACCAAGATCAAGAGACCCAGTACTTC. Protein product: CASSVHQDQETQYF.

The rearrangement links TRBV27 to TRBJ2-7, with D uncertain. CDR3 length equals 15 residues. V was pared by 8 bases and J by 5 bases, with 22 bases between. The germline gives CDR1 MNHEY, CDR2 SMNVEV (reference sequence). In DNA, the CDR3 is TGTGCCAGCTCCGAGGTGCCCCAACGAGGTGACGAGCAGTACTTC. The encoded protein is CASSEVPQRGDEQYF.

CDR3 sequence (DNA): TGTGCCTGGACCCCACCGGACAGGGGGCATGGCTACACCTTC. It encodes CAWTPPDRGHGYTF. The genes are TRBV30 and TRBJ1-2, with 11 positions matching TRBD1. The CDR3 runs to 14 residues. CDR1 GTSNPN and CDR2 SVGIG come from the germline V gene (reference sequence). After removal of 4 bases from V and 6 bases from J, the junction contained 7 bases not matched to a gene.

This clone was seen a few times. V and J are TRBV10-1 and TRBJ1-1, with a weak D call TRBD1 (5 bases). Trimming cost V 4 bases and J 6 bases, with 12 bases left between them. Germline V gene data show CDR1 as WNHNN and CDR2 as SYGVQD (reference sequence). CDR3 length equals 13 residues. Here the CDR3 reads CASSAAPGSEAFF. The CDR3 DNA sequence: TGCGCCAGCAGTGCGGCCCCAGGGTCTGAAGCTTTCTTT.

The chain employs TRBV23-1 and TRBJ2-1; D gene uncertain. TRBV23-1 is sorted into the ORF group, with uncertain function. The CDR3 extends over 13 amino acids. Between the trimmed V and J ends, which lost 0 bases and 10 bases, there was a span of 10 bases. The CDR3 reads CASSQSGRREQFF. CDR3 bases: TGCGCCAGCAGTCAATCAGGACGGCGGGAGCAGTTCTTC.

This clone appeared once. V and J are TRBV2 and TRBJ2-3; 8 bases match TRBD2. The CDR3 has 15 residues. Looked up from germline, CDR1 is SNHLY and CDR2 is FYNNEI. J lost 2 bases, V lost 2 bases, and 3 bases had no gene match. The CDR3 spells CASSELAGYTDTQYF. Here the CDR3 DNA reads TGTGCCAGCAGTGAACTAGCGGGTTACACAGATACGCAGTATTTT.

As for this clone: The DNA is omitted, as the CDR3 cannot be located on it reliably, and the CDR3 follows TCRdb's listing. This sequence joins TRBV7-2 and TRBJ2-1. CDR1 and CDR2 (germline): SGHTA, FQGNSA. The CDR3 adds up to 13 amino acids, both ends counted. The CDR3 region is CASSFGPGREQFF.

V gene TRBV5-1 combines with J gene TRBJ1-5; no definite D call. The V end lost 1 base, the J end lost 0 bases, and 8 bases lay between the germline ends. Germline CDR1 SGHRS, CDR2 YFSETQ. This CDR3 region has 15 residues. The CDR3 nucleotides read TGCGCCAGCAGCTTGACGGGTTATAGCAATCAGCCCCAGCATTTT. Amino acid sequence: CASSLTGYSNQPQHF.

The gene calls are TRBV5-1 and TRBJ2-3; 11 bases agree with TRBD2. Trimming cost V 4 bases and J 0 bases; bases outside gene matches: 10. The CDR3 consists of 18 residues. Germline V gene sequence: CDR1 SGHRS, CDR2 YFSETQ. Here the CDR3 DNA reads TGCGCCAGCAGCCCGGCTCTAGCGGGGGGCATTAGCACAGATACGCAGTATTTT. Protein product: CASSPALAGGISTDTQYF.

This rearrangement joins TRBV2 to TRBJ1-4; possible D gene TRBD1, 6 bases. V was cut by 1 base and J by 4 bases, with 16 bases left in between. This CDR3 has 17 residues. Germline V CDR1 and CDR2: SNHLY, FYNNEI. CDR3 in amino acids: CASSEGRQGRDNEKLFF. The CDR3 DNA is TGTGCCAGCAGTGAAGGGAGGCAGGGGCGAGATAATGAAAAACTGTTTTTT.

The chain carries TRBV19 and TRBJ1-1; 8 nucleotides align to TRBD1. The CDR3 is 16 residues long. Germline loops: CDR1 LNHDA, CDR2 SQIVND (reference sequence). V dropped 1 base and J dropped 4; count of bases not matched to a gene: 8. The CDR3 is CASSIAATGGITEAFF. The CDR3 DNA sequence: TGTGCCAGTAGTATAGCGGCCACAGGGGGAATCACTGAAGCTTTCTTT.